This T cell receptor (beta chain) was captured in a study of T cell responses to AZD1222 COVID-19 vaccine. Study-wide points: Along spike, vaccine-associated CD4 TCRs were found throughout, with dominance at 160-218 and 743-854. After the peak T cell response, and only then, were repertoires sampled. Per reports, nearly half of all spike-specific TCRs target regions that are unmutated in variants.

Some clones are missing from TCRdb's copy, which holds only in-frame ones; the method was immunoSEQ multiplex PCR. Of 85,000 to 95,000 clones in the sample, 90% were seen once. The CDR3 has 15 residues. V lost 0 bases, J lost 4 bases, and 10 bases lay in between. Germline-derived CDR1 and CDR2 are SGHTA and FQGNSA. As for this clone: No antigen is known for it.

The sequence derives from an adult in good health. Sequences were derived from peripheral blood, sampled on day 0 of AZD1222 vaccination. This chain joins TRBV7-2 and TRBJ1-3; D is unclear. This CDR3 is CASSLAIPGGNTIYF. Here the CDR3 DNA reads TGTGCCAGCAGCTTAGCGATTCCGGGGGGAAACACCATATATTTT.